What follows are 11 T cell receptor beta chains derived from one specimen sequenced in a study of T cell responses to AZD1222 COVID-19 vaccine. Assay: immunoSEQ multiplex PCR; the TCRdb copy retains only in-frame clones and omits some. The sample yields around 110,000 clones, less than 90% seen once. The sequencing used peripheral blood, collected on day 0 of AZD1222 vaccination. These receptors came from an adult in good health.

The chain has TRBV28 and TRBJ2-5, with 12 bases fitting TRBD1. CDR1 is MDHEN, CDR2 SYDVKM, per germline. The ends lost 8 bases at V and 5 bases at J; junction bases unmatched: 9. The CDR3 loop spans 15 amino acids. In nucleotides, the CDR3 is TGTGCCAGCGAAACGGGACAGGGGGCCTGGGAGACCCAGTACTTC. It is translated as CASETGQGAWETQYF. Full variable domain (rest looked up from reference TRBV28 and TRBJ2-5): DVKVTQSSRYLVKRTGEKVFLECVQDMDHENMFWYRQDPGLGLRLIYFSYDVKMKEKGDIPEGYSVSREKKERFSLILESASTNQTSMYLCASETGQGAWETQYFGPGTRLLVL.

The gene calls are TRBV7-2 and TRBJ1-5; 8 bases agree with TRBD1. Germline V gene sequence: CDR1 SGHTA, CDR2 FQGNSA. This CDR3 contains 14 residues. V gave up 5 bases and J gave up 7 bases; unmatched junction bases: 7. The CDR3 sequence is CASSPDRGYQPQHF. As DNA, the CDR3 is TGTGCCAGCAGCCCAGACAGGGGTTACCAGCCCCAGCATTTT.

The rearrangement links TRBV19 to TRBJ1-1; the D is unclear. Germline V lookup: CDR1 LNHDA, CDR2 SQIVND (reference sequence). V lost 3 bases and J 0 bases, leaving 17 bases between the germline ends. This CDR3 contains 17 residues. CDR3 protein: CASSIGLSSLMNTEAFF. The CDR3, as DNA: TGTGCCAGTAGTATCGGACTGAGCAGTTTGATGAACACTGAAGCTTTCTTT.

In this sample, this clone turned up a few times. This chain connects TRBV24-1 to TRBJ1-5, with 7 bases fitting TRBD1. The ends lost 2 bases at V and 7 bases at J; junction bases unmatched: 13. The CDR3 loop spans 17 amino acids. The germline V gene has CDR1 KGHDR and CDR2 SFDVKD. CDR3 bases: TGTGCCACCAGTGATTCGCGTCGGGGAGGGGGCTTACAGCCCCAGCATTTT. This gives the protein CATSDSRRGGGLQPQHF.

The V gene is TRBV11-2, the J gene TRBJ2-5, with D perhaps given as TRBD1 or TRBD2 (5 bases each). From germline, CDR1 is SGHAT and CDR2 FQNNGV. V was pared by 3 bases and J by 1 base, with 12 bases between. The CDR3 is 15 residues long. CDR3 amino acids: CASSFLPGPQETQYF. CDR3 DNA sequence: TGTGCCAGCAGCTTTCTTCCGGGGCCCCAAGAGACCCAGTACTTC.

This clone appeared once. J is TRBJ2-7 and V is TRBV18, with a possible D match to TRBD2 (5 bases). Germline V gives CDR1 KGHSH, CDR2 LQKENI. This CDR3 spans 16 amino acids. The germline V and J ends were trimmed by 1 base and 0 bases, with 13 bases remaining between them. The CDR3 DNA sequence: TGTGCCAGCTCACCACTTCGGAGGCTCAGCTCCTACGAGCAGTACTTC. The encoded protein is CASSPLRRLSSYEQYF.

This clone was detected only once. The genes are TRBV15 and TRBJ1-2; no definite D call. Trimming took off 0 bases at V and 7 bases at J, with 18 bases between the two ends. Germline-derived CDR1 and CDR2 are LNHNV and YYDKDF (reference sequence). The CDR3 consists of 16 residues. Written as DNA, the CDR3 is TGTGCCACCAGCAGAGATTTGGCGCCAGCTAAGAGTGGCTACACCTTC. This encodes CATSRDLAPAKSGYTF. The whole variable domain, remainder taken from reference TRBV15 and TRBJ1-2, is DAMVIQNPRYQVTQFGKPVTLSCSQTLNHNVMYWYQQKSSQAPKLLFHYYDKDFNNEADTPDNFQSRRPNTSFCFLDIRSPGLGDTAMYLCATSRDLAPAKSGYTFGSGTRLTVV.

The genes are TRBV6-4 and TRBJ2-3; D is uncertain. The CDR3 is made up of 13 amino acids. The germline CDR1 and CDR2 sequences are MRHNA and SNTAGT. V was clipped by 4 bases and J by 3 bases, with 8 bases between them. CDR3 protein: CASSATETDTQYF. The CDR3 coding sequence is TGTGCCAGCAGTGCTACAGAGACAGATACGCAGTATTTT.

This clone was seen a few times. Written as DNA, the CDR3 is TGCGCCAACCGGGACCAGAACACCGGGGAGCTGTTTTTT. This gives the protein CANRDQNTGELFF. This chain links TRBV10-2 with TRBJ2-2; either TRBD1 or TRBD2 may supply D (5 bases each). The germline V gene has CDR1 WSHSY and CDR2 SAAADI. The CDR3 extends over 13 amino acids. The germline V and J ends were trimmed by 10 bases and 1 base, with 10 bases remaining between them.

The chain employs TRBV6-5 and TRBJ1-1; unclear D gene. CDR3 length: 13 residues. The germline V gene encodes CDR1 MNHEY and CDR2 SVGAGI. The V gene lost 6 bases and the J gene lost 4 bases, with 12 bases spanning the gap. This CDR3 reads CASRGYRSTEAFF. In DNA, the CDR3 is TGTGCCAGCAGGGGCTATCGGAGCACTGAAGCTTTCTTT.

The chain links TRBV6-6 to TRBJ2-7; D might be TRBD2 (7 bases). The CDR3 is 16 amino acids. V lost 10 bases and J 4 bases, leaving 26 bases between the germline ends. The germline CDR1 and CDR2 sequences are MNHNY and SVGAGI (reference sequence). CDR3 sequence reads: CAISQGRAGVPYEQYF. The CDR3 bases are TGTGCCATCTCGCAGGGGAGGGCAGGGGTACCTTACGAGCAGTACTTC.